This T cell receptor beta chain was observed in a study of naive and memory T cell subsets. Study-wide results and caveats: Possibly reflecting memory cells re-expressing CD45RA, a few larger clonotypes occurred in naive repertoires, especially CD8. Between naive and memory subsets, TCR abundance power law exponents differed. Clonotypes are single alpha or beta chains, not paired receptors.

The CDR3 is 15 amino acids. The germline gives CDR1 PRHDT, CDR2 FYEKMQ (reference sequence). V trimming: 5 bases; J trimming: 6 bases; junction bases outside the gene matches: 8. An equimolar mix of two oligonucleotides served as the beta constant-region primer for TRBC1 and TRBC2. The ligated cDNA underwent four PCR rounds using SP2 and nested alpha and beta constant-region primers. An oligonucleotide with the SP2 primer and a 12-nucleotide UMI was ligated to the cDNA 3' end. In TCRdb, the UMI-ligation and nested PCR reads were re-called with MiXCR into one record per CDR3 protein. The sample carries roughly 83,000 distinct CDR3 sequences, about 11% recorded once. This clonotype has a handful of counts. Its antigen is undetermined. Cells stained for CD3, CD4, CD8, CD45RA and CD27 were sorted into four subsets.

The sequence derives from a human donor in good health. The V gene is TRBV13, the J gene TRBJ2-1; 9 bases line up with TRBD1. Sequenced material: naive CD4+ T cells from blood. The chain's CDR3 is CASSPRRDRVNEQFF. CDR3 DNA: TGTGCCAGCAGCCCCCGCCGGGACAGGGTCAATGAGCAGTTCTTC.